One sample yielded the 7 T cell receptor beta chains listed below, sequenced in a study of T-cell reconstitution after alpha-beta-depleted transplantation in children. The TCRbeta library was prepared with unique molecular identifiers. MiXCR, run by TCRdb on the PCR reads, gives a single entry per CDR3 protein. The sample consists of about 580,000 distinct CDR3 sequences, approximately 22% of them appearing once. Here the sequenced sample was PBMCs, mostly from graft donor cells, taken 360 days after TCRalphabeta/CD19-depleted stem cell transplant. These receptors all stem from a boy younger than two who had a stem cell transplant for acute myeloid leukemia, so the T cells may come from the graft donor.

The chain recombines TRBV6-2 or TRBV6-3 with TRBJ2-7; TRBD2 matches at 12 bases. With V trimmed by 3 bases and J by 2 bases, 8 bases remained unmatched. The length of the CDR3 is 17 residues. Germline V CDR1 and CDR2: MNHEY, SVGEGT. For the CDR3, the DNA is TGTGCCAGCAGTTATGCCGGGACTAGCGGGCCCCCCTACGAGCAGTACGTC. Protein: CASSYAGTSGPPYEQYV.

This clonotype was seen at least ten times. The genes are TRBV12-3 or TRBV12-4 and TRBJ2-3; 8 bases are shared with TRBD1. Trimming removed 4 bases from V and 0 bases from J; junction bases left unmatched: 3. CDR3 length: 15 residues. This CDR3 is CASSSRDRSTDTQYF. Here the CDR3 DNA reads TGTGCCAGCAGTTCCCGGGACAGGAGCACAGATACGCAGTATTTT.

Note on this clonotype: A much larger clone is a single base away; this may be a read error. The rearrangement joins TRBV7-2 to TRBJ2-3; 8 bases map to TRBD2. This CDR3 comprises 15 residues. CDR1 is SGHTA and CDR2 is FQGNSA in the germline V gene. The junction had 2 bases not matched to a gene; V was cut back by 2 bases and J by 1 base. CDR3 protein: CASSLMRGGTDTQYF. CDR3 nucleotides: TGTGCCAGCAGCTTAATGCGGGGGGGCACAGATACGCAGTATTTT. The full variable domain, rest sourced from reference TRBV7-2 and TRBJ2-3, is GAGVSQSPSNKVTEKGKDVELRCDPISGHTALYWYRQSLGQGLEFLIYFQGNSAPDKSGLPSDRFSAERTGGSVSTLTIQRTQQEDSAVYLCASSLMRGGTDTQYFGPGTRLTVL.

This chain uses TRBV20-1 with TRBJ2-5; D remains ambiguous. The CDR3 is 17 amino acids. V lost 0 bases and J lost 5, with 22 bases in between. Per germline, CDR1 DFQATT and CDR2 SNEGSKA (reference sequence). The CDR3 sequence: CSARDPFRLVDRETQYF. DNA of the CDR3: TGCAGTGCTAGAGATCCCTTCCGGCTAGTTGATAGGGAGACCCAGTACTTC.

The CDR3 loop reads CSASDGASYNEQFF. As DNA, the CDR3 is TGCAGTGCTAGCGACGGGGCCTCCTACAATGAGCAGTTCTTC. The chain couples TRBV20-1 to TRBJ2-1; the D gene could be TRBD1 or TRBD2 (5 bases each). Germline CDR1 DFQATT, CDR2 SNEGSKA (reference sequence). The V gene lost 3 bases and the J gene lost 0 bases, with 9 bases spanning the gap. CDR3 length: 14 residues.

This sequence joins TRBV9 and TRBJ2-2, with D possibly matching TRBD2 (5 bases). The V end was cut by 3 bases, the J end by 5 bases, with 23 bases between. Germline V CDR1 and CDR2: SGDLS, YYNGEE. The CDR3 is 18 amino acids. CDR3 protein: CASSAAPWTSPSTGELFF. The CDR3 DNA reads as TGTGCCAGCAGCGCAGCTCCATGGACTTCCCCCTCTACCGGGGAGCTGTTTTTT.

The chain has TRBV3-1 and TRBJ1-1; weak D call: TRBD1 (5 bases). CDR1 is LGHDT and CDR2 is YNNKEL in the germline V gene (reference sequence). This CDR3 has 13 residues. The ends were cut back, 3 bases at V and 7 bases at J, with 12 bases in the middle. CDR3 loop: CASSHARAIEAFF. The CDR3 DNA reads TGTGCCAGCAGCCATGCCAGGGCTATTGAAGCTTTCTTT. The full variable domain, in which reference TRBV3-1 and TRBJ1-1 provide the parts outside the CDR3, is DTAVSQTPKYLVTQMGNDKSIKCEQNLGHDTMYWYKQDSKKFLKIMFSYNNKELIINETVPNRFSPKSPDKAHLNLHINSLELGDSAVYFCASSHARAIEAFFGQGTRLTVV.